Listed below are T cell receptor beta chains from one sample, sequenced in a study of CD8+CD57+ T cells in acquired aplastic anemia. Using its own MiXCR run on the reads, TCRdb lists one record per CDR3 protein. The repertoire includes roughly 500,000 distinct CDR3 sequences, about a third of them detected once, and approximately 0.82% sits in the top ten. Sample: sorted CD4+, CD8+, or CD8+CD57+ T cells (not recorded which) from PBMCs. The receptors stem from a human donor with aplastic anemia. Each CDR3 is given with its conserved first and last residue. A D gene is named only where the DNA matches it firmly. A clone size is listed for some rows: how often the clone was seen (once, few, many), or a class if it is expanded.

>-|TRBV6-1|-|TRBJ2-7
CASSLIQQPPSYEQYF
TGTGCCAGCAGTCTGATACAGCAACCACCCTCCTACGAGCAGTACTTC
>-|TRBV20-1|many|TRBJ2-3
CSATLLGDTQYF
TGCAGTGCCACCCTACTAGGGGATACGCAGTATTTT
>-|TRBV7-9|many|TRBJ1-3
CASSLVASGNTIYF
TGTGCCAGCAGCTTAGTTGCCTCTGGAAACACCATATATTTT
>-|TRBV29-1|-|TRBJ2-4
CSVDIQYF
TGCAGCGTTGACATTCAGTACTTC
>-|TRBV5-6|-|TRBJ1-1
CASRLMGRMNTGAFF
TGTGCCAGCAGGTTAATGGGACGGATGAACACTGGAGCTTTCTTT
>TRBD1|TRBV5-1|-|TRBJ1-5
CASSIGTAGNQPQHF
TGCGCCAGCAGCATAGGGACAGCTGGCAATCAGCCCCAGCATTTT
>-|TRBV3-1|-|TRBJ1-6
CASGTLDSPLHF
TGTGCCAGCGGGACGCTTGATTCACCCCTCCACTTT
>-|TRBV7-2|many|TRBJ1-2
CASNPLGSIYGYTF
TGTGCCAGCAACCCGCTTGGGTCCATCTATGGCTACACCTTC
>TRBD1|TRBV10-3|-|TRBJ1-5
CAISGQGLTQPQHF
TGTGCCATCAGCGGACAGGGATTAACTCAGCCCCAGCATTTT
>-|TRBV11-2|-|TRBJ2-5
CASSFFEETQYF
TGTGCCAGCAGCTTTTTTGAGGAGACCCAGTACTTC
>-|TRBV7-9|many|TRBJ1-5
CASSPSGQQNQPQHF
TGTGCCAGCAGCCCGAGTGGGCAGCAAAATCAGCCCCAGCATTTT
>TRBD1|TRBV2|few|TRBJ1-6
CASSFDRASYNSPLHF
TGTGCCAGCAGTTTCGACAGGGCCTCCTATAATTCACCCCTCCACTTT
>TRBD1|TRBV19|few|TRBJ1-5
CASSIGTGSNQPQHF
TGTGCCAGTAGTATAGGGACAGGGAGCAATCAGCCCCAGCATTTT
>-|TRBV13|-|TRBJ1-5
CAGSDPGQPQHF
TGTGCCGGCAGTGACCCGGGGCAGCCCCAGCATTTT
>TRBD2|TRBV20-1|-|TRBJ2-5
CSAVRAGANILETQYF
TGCAGTGCTGTCCGAGCGGGGGCAAACATCCTTGAGACCCAGTACTTC
>-|TRBV10-3|many|TRBJ1-1
CAISELGGIAEAFF
TGTGCCATCAGTGAACTGGGAGGTATCGCTGAAGCTTTCTTT
>-|TRBV6-1|few|TRBJ1-2
CASSELLGVPRGYTF
TGTGCCAGCAGTGAACTCCTCGGGGTCCCTCGGGGCTACACCTTC
>-|TRBV19|few|TRBJ1-3
CASSMGSNLLRNTIYF
TGTGCCAGTAGTATGGGGTCCAACCTCTTAAGAAACACCATATATTTT
>-|TRBV20-1|-|TRBJ1-2
CSAPLTNYGYTF
TGCAGTGCTCCCCTTACCAACTATGGCTACACCTTC
>-|TRBV27|few|TRBJ2-7
CASSAKTGELYEQYF
TGTGCCAGCAGTGCGAAGACGGGAGAATTGTACGAGCAGTACTTC
>-|TRBV7-2|few|TRBJ2-5
CASSFGSGETQYF
TGTGCCAGCAGCTTCGGTAGCGGAGAGACCCAGTACTTC
>-|TRBV2|many|TRBJ2-7
CASGREQQYF
TGTGCCAGCGGCCGGGAGCAGCAGTACTTC
>-|TRBV12-3/TRBV12-4|many|TRBJ2-3
CASTPFDSSTDTQYF
TGTGCCAGCACCCCTTTTGACTCGAGCACAGATACGCAGTATTTT
>TRBD2|TRBV20-1|many|TRBJ2-2
CSARTSGNTGELFF
TGCAGTGCGAGGACTAGCGGTAACACCGGGGAGCTGTTTTTT
>TRBD2|TRBV20-1|once|TRBJ2-1
CSARDLGTSGIRSYNEQFF
TGCAGTGCTAGAGATCTTGGGACTAGCGGGATCCGGTCCTACAATGAGCAGTTCTTC
>-|TRBV2|many|TRBJ2-7
CASSEALGVYEQYF
TGTGCCAGCAGTGAAGCGTTAGGTGTCTACGAGCAGTACTTC
>TRBD2|TRBV13|-|TRBJ2-7
CTSRQAGGSYEQYF
TGTACCAGCCGACAGGCGGGAGGGAGCTACGAGCAGTACTTC
>TRBD2|TRBV20-1|-|TRBJ2-3
CRARSGVADTQYF
TGCCGTGCTCGGAGCGGGGTCGCTGATACGCAGTATTTT
>-|TRBV7-2|many|TRBJ2-7
CASSFRGGYEQYF
TGTGCCAGCAGCTTCAGGGGGGGCTACGAGCAGTACTTC
>TRBD1|TRBV24-1|many|TRBJ1-1
CATRAGTGTTEAFF
TGTGCCACCAGAGCCGGGACAGGGACTACTGAAGCTTTCTTT
>-|TRBV5-1|many|TRBJ2-7
CASSLGQYEQYF
TGCGCCAGCAGCTTGGGACAGTACGAGCAGTACTTC
>TRBD1|TRBV20-1|many|TRBJ1-5
CSANSDRGYNQPQHF
TGCAGTGCCAATTCGGACAGGGGGTACAATCAGCCCCAGCATTTT
>-|TRBV11-2|few|TRBJ2-1
CASSLVVGGGSYNEQFF
TGTGCCAGCAGCTTAGTTGTGGGGGGCGGCTCCTACAATGAGCAGTTCTTC
>-|TRBV12-3/TRBV12-4|few|TRBJ1-2
CASSPQTPTLGYTF
TGTGCCAGCAGTCCTCAAACGCCGACACTTGGCTACACCTTC
>-|TRBV6-2/TRBV6-3|many|TRBJ2-7
CASSYPYEQYF
TGTGCCAGCAGTTACCCCTACGAGCAGTACTTC
>-|TRBV7-6|-|TRBJ2-7
CASSLVLGGSGEQYF
TGTGCCAGCAGCTTAGTTCTGGGCGGTTCAGGAGAGCAGTACTTC
>TRBD2|TRBV7-8|few|TRBJ2-5
CASSLFSGGPRVQETQYF
TGTGCCAGCAGCTTATTTAGCGGGGGGCCAAGAGTCCAAGAGACCCAGTACTTC
>TRBD1|TRBV10-3|few|TRBJ1-2
CAGAHRGLEGYTF
TGTGCCGGAGCTCACAGGGGGCTGGAGGGCTACACCTTC
>-|TRBV10-1|many|TRBJ1-3
CASSAGSGNTIYF
TGCGCCAGCAGCGCGGGCTCTGGAAACACCATATATTTT
>-|TRBV7-3|many|TRBJ1-1
CASSYRPNTEAFF
TGTGCCAGCAGCTACCGTCCGAACACTGAAGCTTTCTTT